The next 21 T cell receptor beta chains were all read from a single sample in a study of a mutant IDH1 vaccine in newly diagnosed glioma. Repertoires were generated with immunoSEQ multiplex PCR, while TCRdb's copy carries only in-frame clones and drops some. This sample yields around 32,000 clones, of which over 70% are seen a single time; approximately 8.5% belongs to the top ten. As for time point: week 35, safety follow-up. Vaccination used 300 ug of mutant IDH1 20-mer peptide per dose, with topical imiquimod. The antigens of these receptors remain unknown. Here the sequenced sample was PBMCs, taken from a glioma patient whose treatment included an IDH1 peptide vaccine. The receptor set was obtained from a woman in her 30s with glioma. Some clones in this sample may be carry-over from other donors' samples.

This clone appeared a single time. V usage is TRBV30 and J usage is TRBJ1-2; D gene uncertain. The V end lost 2 bases, the J end lost 8 bases, and 15 bases lay between the germline ends. In germline, CDR1 is GTSNPN, CDR2 SVGIG (reference sequence). The CDR3 extends over 13 amino acids. The chain's CDR3 is CAWSTLIREGYTF. DNA of the CDR3: TGTGCCTGGAGTACTCTAATCCGGGAGGGCTACACCTTC.

V and J are TRBV10-3 and TRBJ2-5; TRBD1 might be the D (5 bases). The CDR3 consists of 14 residues. CDR1 is ENHRY and CDR2 is SYGVKD in the germline V gene. V lost 6 bases and J lost 4, with 15 bases in between. The chain's CDR3 is CAIRDTVLRETQYF. CDR3 DNA sequence: TGTGCCATCAGGGACACGGTCCTGAGAGAGACCCAGTACTTC.

The genes are TRBV7-2 and TRBJ2-1; a possible D gene is TRBD2 (6 bases). V shed 0 bases and J shed 2 bases, with 8 bases lying between them. The CDR3 is 15 residues long. Germline V lookup: CDR1 SGHTA, CDR2 FQGNSA. CDR3 region: CASSLAEGAYNEQFF. The DNA for the CDR3 is TGTGCCAGCAGCTTAGCGGAGGGAGCCTACAATGAGCAGTTCTTC.

This clone showed up just once. CDR3 sequence (DNA): TGTGCCATCAGGGACAGCGGGCTGGGAAACGAGCAGTACTTC. It yields the protein CAIRDSGLGNEQYF. The chain carries TRBV10-3 and TRBJ2-7; D possibly matches TRBD1 or TRBD2 (6 bases each). Germline CDR1 and CDR2: ENHRY and SYGVKD. This CDR3 spans 14 amino acids. V was shortened by 6 bases and J by 5 bases, with 17 bases between the two germline ends.

The gene calls are TRBV4-2 and TRBJ2-5; D may be TRBD1 or TRBD2 (6 bases each). The germline V and J ends were trimmed by 4 bases and 6 bases, with 21 bases remaining between them. Germline V lookup: CDR1 LGHNA, CDR2 YNFKEQ. The CDR3 is made up of 16 amino acids. The DNA of the CDR3 is TGTGCCAGCAGCCGTCCTGAGACGGGGGACATTCAGACCCAGTACTTC. This encodes CASSRPETGDIQTQYF.

This clone was observed a handful of times. This chain joins TRBV12-5 and TRBJ1-4; TRBD1 might be the D (5 bases). The CDR3 covers 14 residues. Germline V CDR1 and CDR2: LGHNT, FRNRAP. The V end lost 6 bases, the J end lost 4 bases, and 12 bases lay between the germline ends. The CDR3 loop reads CASGPGLDNEKLFF. The CDR3 DNA is TGTGCTAGTGGACCGGGACTCGATAATGAAAAACTGTTTTTT.

The chain combines TRBV5-1 with TRBJ2-1; TRBD2 might be the D (6 bases). Germline V gene sequence: CDR1 SGHRS, CDR2 YFSETQ. V shed 0 bases and J shed 2 bases, with 15 bases lying between them. The CDR3 contains 17 residues. CDR3 DNA: TGCGCCAGCAGCTTGGAGGGGAGGCCCATCCCCTACAATGAGCAGTTCTTC. As protein: CASSLEGRPIPYNEQFF.

The J gene is TRBJ2-7, the V gene TRBV30, with D possibly being TRBD2 (5 bases). Germline values: CDR1 GTSNPN, CDR2 SVGIG (reference sequence). V lost 4 bases, J lost 0 bases, and 7 bases lay in between. CDR3 size: 12 residues. CDR3 in DNA: TGTGCCTGGACCGGGGACTCCTACGAGCAGTACTTC. As protein: CAWTGDSYEQYF.

This rearrangement joins TRBV30 to TRBJ2-5, with a possible D match to TRBD2 (5 bases). The V end was cut by 3 bases, the J end by 7 bases, with 24 bases between. The CDR3 is 16 amino acids. Germline-derived CDR1 and CDR2 are GTSNPN and SVGIG (reference sequence). The CDR3 protein is CAWRPRDSPRSRTQYF. The CDR3 DNA is TGTGCCTGGAGGCCTCGGGATTCCCCTCGATCTCGGACCCAGTACTTC.

The V and J genes are TRBV2 and TRBJ2-1; TRBD2 agrees at 11 bases. The length of the CDR3 is 14 residues. Germline loops: CDR1 SNHLY, CDR2 FYNNEI. V was pared by 7 bases and J by 10 bases, with 9 bases of the junction left unmatched. In DNA, the CDR3 is TGTGCCAGCACCCCGCCGGGACTAGCGGCCGAGCAGTTCTTC. Its protein product is CASTPPGLAAEQFF. Variable domain in full (rest from reference TRBV2 and TRBJ2-1): EPEVTQTPSHQVTQMGQEVILRCVPISNHLYFYWYRQILGQKVEFLVSFYNNEISEKSEIFDDQFSVERPDGSNFTLKIRSTKLEDSAMYFCASTPPGLAAEQFFGPGTRLTVL.

The V and J genes are TRBV19 and TRBJ1-4; D unclear. The CDR3 totals 15 residues. CDR1 LNHDA and CDR2 SQIVND come from the germline V gene (reference sequence). V was shortened by 3 bases and J by 7 bases, with 15 bases between the two germline ends. The CDR3 bases are TGTGCCAGTAGTATTGGGCGCACTCAAGGTGAAAAACTGTTTTTT. It encodes CASSIGRTQGEKLFF.

The chain has TRBV19 and TRBJ1-5; D call uncertain. V was cut by 3 bases and J by 1 base, with 13 bases left in between. CDR1 and CDR2 (germline): LNHDA, SQIVND (reference sequence). This CDR3 is built from 16 residues. CDR3 in DNA: TGTGCCAGTAGTATTGGTGTCAGATTAAGCAATCAGCCCCAGCATTTT. Encoded protein: CASSIGVRLSNQPQHF.

DNA for the CDR3: TGCGCCAGCAGCTTCCGCCAAGAGACCCAGTACTTC. Residues: CASSFRQETQYF. J is TRBJ2-5 and V is TRBV5-1; D is ambiguous. This CDR3 has 12 residues. V was trimmed by 2 bases and J by 1 base, leaving 3 bases between them. Per germline, CDR1 SGHRS and CDR2 YFSETQ.

V and J are TRBV10-3 and TRBJ1-2, with D uncertain. The CDR3 has 13 residues. Germline CDR1 and CDR2: ENHRY and SYGVKD. Trimming cost V 4 bases and J 4 bases, with 10 bases left between them. CDR3: CAISAEPFYGYTF. For the CDR3, the DNA is TGTGCCATCAGTGCAGAGCCTTTCTATGGCTACACCTTC.

The chain joins TRBV28 to TRBJ2-1; D tentatively fits TRBD1 or TRBD2 (5 bases each). The germline gives CDR1 MDHEN, CDR2 SYDVKM. Deletions cut 6 bases from V and 0 bases from J, with 15 bases between. The CDR3 length is 16 residues. The CDR3 nucleotides are TGTGCCAGCAGGCCCTGGGGGATGGGCTCCTACAATGAGCAGTTCTTC. Its translation is CASRPWGMGSYNEQFF.

This clone has just one count. The J gene is TRBJ1-2, the V gene TRBV29-1; the D is unclear. CDR3 length: 12 residues. Germline assignment: CDR1 SQVTM and CDR2 ANQGSEA. V shed 5 bases and J shed 8 bases, with 15 bases lying between them. As DNA, the CDR3 is TGCAGCGTTCGGTGGGGTCCTCTAGGCTACACCTTC. Translating gives CSVRWGPLGYTF.

J is TRBJ2-5 and V is TRBV30; D is unclear. The J call may be wrong; the DNA end is better matched by TRBJ2-7. CDR1 is GTSNPN, CDR2 SVGIG, per germline (reference sequence). The CDR3 has 12 residues. Here the CDR3 reads CAWSVYGREQYF. The CDR3 DNA follows: TGTGCCTGGAGTGTATACGGGCGCGAGCAGTACTTC.

This chain joins TRBV9 and TRBJ2-6; no clear D. V was pared by 4 bases and J by 0 bases, with 8 bases between. Germline loops: CDR1 SGDLS, CDR2 YYNGEE. The CDR3 is 15 amino acids. CDR3 in DNA: TGTGCCAGCAGCATTGCGAACTCTGGGGCCAACGTCCTGACTTTC. Protein: CASSIANSGANVLTF.

The chain carries TRBV15 and TRBJ2-2; no clear D gene. Trimming took off 1 base at V and 6 bases at J, with 12 bases between the two ends. The CDR3 has 15 residues. Germline V gene lookup returns CDR1 LNHNV and CDR2 YYDKDF (reference sequence). In DNA, the CDR3 is TGTGCCACCAGCAGAGTAAGGGATGATGCCGGGGAGCTGTTTTTT. This sequence encodes CATSRVRDDAGELFF.

This sequence joins TRBV20-1 and TRBJ2-1; D is unclear. The CDR3 consists of 10 residues. Trimming removed 3 bases from V and 8 bases from J, with 5 bases in between. CDR1 and CDR2 from the germline V gene are DFQATT and SNEGSKA (reference sequence). This CDR3 is CSARLHEQFF. The CDR3 DNA reads TGCAGTGCTAGGTTGCATGAGCAGTTCTTC.

This clone was recorded once. The J gene is TRBJ2-7, the V gene TRBV12-5; 8 nucleotides match TRBD1. V was pared by 7 bases and J by 7 bases, with 12 bases of the junction left unmatched. Germline assignment: CDR1 LGHNT and CDR2 FRNRAP. This CDR3 spans 14 amino acids. The CDR3 is CASALGQALREQYF. CDR3 nucleotide sequence: TGTGCTAGTGCCCTGGGACAGGCCTTAAGAGAGCAGTACTTC.